Shown below are 28 T cell receptor beta chains from a single sample sequenced in a study of blood T cells in healthy people across ages. A sample-barcoded 5' primer and a J-beta primer mix were used in a second PCR of roughly 7 to 12 cycles. From the 5' RACE reads, TCRdb called clonotypes with MiXCR, one entry per CDR3 protein. The sample lists 800,000 to 950,000 distinct CDR3 sequences; roughly 52% were seen once. What was sequenced was blood. The receptor source for this set is a man younger than 40 in good health.

CDR3 in DNA: TGTGCCAGCAGCTCCCAGCAACCGACAGGAGATACGCAGTATTTT. This sequence encodes CASSSQQPTGDTQYF. The chain is built from TRBV7-9 and TRBJ2-3; D may be TRBD1 (6 bases). The CDR3 runs 15 residues. Trimming stripped 4 bases from V and 5 bases from J, with 16 bases between. CDR1 SEHNR and CDR2 FQNEAQ come from the germline V gene (reference sequence).

This clonotype was detected a few times. The CDR3 here is CASSPPERQSYNEQFF. The CDR3 nucleotides are TGTGCCAGCTCACCACCCGAGCGACAGTCCTACAATGAGCAGTTCTTC. The genes are TRBV18 and TRBJ2-1, with D tentatively TRBD1 (5 bases). From germline, CDR1 is KGHSH and CDR2 LQKENI. Trimming shortened V by 0 bases and J by 1 base, and 10 bases separated the two germline ends. The CDR3 extends over 16 amino acids. Supplemented by reference TRBV18 and TRBJ2-1, the full variable domain reads NAGVMQNPRHLVRRRGQEARLRCSPMKGHSHVYWYRQLPEEGLKFMVYLQKENIIDESGMPKERFSAEFPKEGPSILRIQQVVRGDSAAYFCASSPPERQSYNEQFFGPGTRLTVL.

This clonotype was counted between two and nine times. The chain recombines TRBV28 with TRBJ2-3; 8 bases are shared with TRBD2. V dropped 4 bases and J dropped 4; count of bases not matched to a gene: 7. CDR1 and CDR2 from the germline V gene are MDHEN and SYDVKM. This CDR3 spans 15 amino acids. CDR3 amino acids: CASSSSGGHSDTQYF. The CDR3 nucleotides read TGTGCCAGCAGTTCCTCGGGGGGGCATTCAGATACGCAGTATTTT.

The chain links TRBV12-3 or TRBV12-4 to TRBJ1-2; 9 positions agree with TRBD1. Trimming took 5 bases from V and 8 from J; bases not matched to a gene: 6. The CDR3 has 13 residues. The CDR3 bases are TGTGCCAGCAGTGGAGGGACAGGGAAAGGCTACACCTTC. This codes for CASSGGTGKGYTF.

This chain uses TRBV20-1 with TRBJ1-6; maybe TRBD1 (6 bases). Deletions cut 2 bases from V and 10 bases from J, with 12 bases between. Germline lookup yields CDR1 DFQATT and CDR2 SNEGSKA (reference sequence). The CDR3 totals 13 residues. The DNA of the CDR3 is TGCAGTGCTAGAAAGGGGGGCGTCTCACCCCTCCACTTT. Residues: CSARKGGVSPLHF.

This clonotype has a handful of counts. CDR3 protein: CASLGMNTEAFF. The CDR3, as DNA: TGTGCCAGCTTAGGGATGAACACTGAAGCTTTCTTT. The rearrangement joins TRBV27 to TRBJ1-1; D remains ambiguous. The CDR3 length is 12 residues. V dropped 8 bases and J dropped 0 bases, with 7 bases sitting between them. Germline V lookup: CDR1 MNHEY, CDR2 SMNVEV (reference sequence).

The chain combines TRBV20-1 with TRBJ1-1, with TRBD1 matching 9 bases. V gave up 5 bases and J gave up 5 bases; unmatched junction bases: 6. CDR1 and CDR2 (germline): DFQATT, SNEGSKA (reference sequence). This CDR3 is built from 13 residues. CDR3 DNA: TGCAGTGCTTTACAGGGGGCTCGGACTGAAGCTTTCTTT. Encoded protein: CSALQGARTEAFF.

In its sample, this clonotype was seen many times. The CDR3 loop reads CASSLLDEQYF. In DNA, the CDR3 is TGTGCCAGCAGCTTATTGGACGAGCAGTACTTC. The chain links TRBV7-2 to TRBJ2-7; D is undetermined. V gave up 2 bases and J gave up 5 bases, with 4 bases separating them. CDR3 length: 11 residues. CDR1 and CDR2 (germline): SGHTA, FQGNSA.

This sequence joins TRBV2 and TRBJ2-5; D is perhaps TRBD1 (5 bases). Per germline, CDR1 SNHLY and CDR2 FYNNEI. Trimming shortened V by 4 bases and J by 1 base, and 10 bases separated the two germline ends. This CDR3 has 14 residues. CDR3 DNA sequence: TGTGCCAGCAGTGGACAGCCTCTCCAAGAGACCCAGTACTTC. Its protein is CASSGQPLQETQYF.

Ten or more counts support this clonotype. The V gene is TRBV7-9, the J gene TRBJ1-1; no clear D. V was cut by 2 bases and J by 2 bases, with 9 bases left in between. The CDR3 totals 14 residues. Germline-derived CDR1 and CDR2 are SEHNR and FQNEAQ (reference sequence). The CDR3 spells CASSLMAGNTEAFF. As DNA, the CDR3 is TGTGCCAGCAGCTTAATGGCGGGAAACACTGAAGCTTTCTTT.

This clonotype turned up a few times. The chain uses TRBV6-1 and TRBJ2-3; D remains unclear. The V gene's germline CDR1 is MNHNS and CDR2 SASEGT. The CDR3 sequence is 14 residues long. Trimming removed 3 bases from V and 3 bases from J, with 10 bases in between. CDR3 nucleotides: TGTGCCAGCAGTGAGGACGCCCGAACAGATACGCAGTATTTT. Translating it yields CASSEDARTDTQYF.

The gene calls are TRBV25-1 and TRBJ1-2; D gene uncertain. The CDR3 has 14 amino acids. Germline-derived CDR1 and CDR2 are MGHDK and SYGVNS. Between the trimmed V and J ends, which lost 3 bases and 8 bases, there was a span of 16 bases. The CDR3, as DNA: TGTGCCAGCAGTGACCCCGGAGGATCTCTAGGCTACACCTTC. Amino acids: CASSDPGGSLGYTF.

This chain connects TRBV4-2 to TRBJ1-5; D is perhaps TRBD1 (6 bases). The germline gives CDR1 LGHNA, CDR2 YNFKEQ. The CDR3 has 16 residues. Trimming left V 1 base short and J 4 bases short, with 14 bases between. The CDR3, as DNA: TGTGCCAGCAGCCAAGCGAGGGACACCCTAAATCAGCCCCAGCATTTT. Its protein is CASSQARDTLNQPQHF.

This chain connects TRBV28 to TRBJ1-2, with TRBD1 matching over 9 bases. The V and J ends lost 1 base and 4 bases, in that order; junction bases with no gene match: 4. This CDR3 region has 15 residues. Germline V CDR1 and CDR2: MDHEN, SYDVKM. CDR3 nucleotides: TGTGCCAGCAGTTTATCAGGGACAGGGACCTATGGCTACACCTTC. Amino acids: CASSLSGTGTYGYTF.

V and J are TRBV29-1 and TRBJ2-7; 9 bases are shared with TRBD2. This CDR3 is 13 amino acids long. The J segment lost 5 bases and the V segment lost 6 bases, leaving 8 bases of the junction unmatched. The germline V gene encodes CDR1 SQVTM and CDR2 ANQGSEA. The DNA for the CDR3 is TGCAGCGTCGGGACTAGCTTCGCTAACGAGCAGTACTTC. Its translation is CSVGTSFANEQYF.

The sample holds many counts of this clonotype. The CDR3 DNA is TGTGCCAGCAGTTACGAGGAGACCTATGGCTACACCTTC. Its protein product is CASSYEETYGYTF. The genes are TRBV6-6 and TRBJ1-2; D is unclear. CDR1 and CDR2 (germline): MNHNY, SVGAGI (reference sequence). The V and J ends lost 2 bases and 4 bases respectively, with 8 bases between them. This CDR3 contains 13 residues.

This clonotype was recorded a few times. The chain combines TRBV25-1 with TRBJ1-2; D possibly corresponds to TRBD1 (5 bases). Trimming left V 6 bases short and J 8 bases short, with 22 bases between. The CDR3 length is 15 residues. CDR1 MGHDK and CDR2 SYGVNS come from the germline V gene. The CDR3 is CASSLTLTVREGYTF. The CDR3 DNA reads TGTGCCAGCAGCTTGACCCTGACAGTCCGGGAGGGCTACACCTTC.

The genes are TRBV3-1 and TRBJ1-6; 9 bases are a match to TRBD1. Unmatched junction bases numbered 10, after V lost 1 base and J lost 9 bases. CDR3 length: 17 residues. Germline V CDR1 and CDR2: LGHDT, YNNKEL (reference sequence). The CDR3 loop is CASSQGIGDRVSSPLHF. DNA of the CDR3: TGTGCCAGCAGCCAAGGTATCGGGGACAGGGTCAGTTCACCCCTCCACTTT.

Only a few counts were recorded for this clonotype. The chain recombines TRBV11-2 with TRBJ2-1; tentative D call: TRBD2 (6 bases). The CDR3 loop spans 15 amino acids. Looked up from germline, CDR1 is SGHAT and CDR2 is FQNNGV. Trimming stripped 2 bases from V and 4 bases from J, with 12 bases between. The CDR3 is CASSLMAGTYNEQFF. CDR3 nucleotide sequence: TGTGCCAGCAGCTTAATGGCGGGGACGTACAATGAGCAGTTCTTC.

The chain employs TRBV2 and TRBJ1-5, with D unclear. This CDR3 has 15 residues. Trimming cost V 3 bases and J 5 bases, with 14 bases left between them. Germline V gene data show CDR1 as SNHLY and CDR2 as FYNNEI. The CDR3: CASSEDGGRHQPQHF. The CDR3, as DNA: TGTGCCAGCAGTGAGGATGGCGGGAGGCATCAGCCCCAGCATTTT.

This clonotype was seen only a few times. The chain combines TRBV28 with TRBJ2-7; D uncertain. In germline, CDR1 is MDHEN, CDR2 SYDVKM. The CDR3 contains 16 residues. The V gene lost 6 bases and the J gene lost 1 base, with 19 bases spanning the gap. The CDR3 DNA follows: TGTGCCAGCAGAAAACTGACCGGCATTATATCCTACGAGCAGTACTTC. Protein product: CASRKLTGIISYEQYF.

This clonotype was observed a few times. This chain joins TRBV5-1 and TRBJ2-1; TRBD1 agrees at 11 bases. This CDR3 is 13 amino acids long. The junction had 5 bases not matched to a gene; V was cut back by 9 bases and J by 6 bases. Germline V gives CDR1 SGHRS, CDR2 YFSETQ. The CDR3: CATPGQGGNEQFF. The CDR3 coding sequence is TGCGCCACCCCGGGACAGGGGGGCAATGAGCAGTTCTTC.

The genes are TRBV3-1 and TRBJ2-5; D call uncertain. There are 11 residues in the CDR3. Trimming shortened V by 4 bases and J by 11 bases, and 11 bases separated the two germline ends. Germline loops: CDR1 LGHDT, CDR2 YNNKEL (reference sequence). The CDR3 bases are TGTGCCAGCAGCCGGACGGAAGAGCAGTACTTC. It codes for CASSRTEEQYF.

Details on this clonotype: One base away lies a much larger clone, so this may be a sequencing read error. CDR3 loop: CASSLDVGLTGTQYF. In nucleotides, the CDR3 is TGTGCCAGCAGCTTAGATGTGGGTCTCACAGGGACCCAGTACTTC. The rearrangement links TRBV7-2 to TRBJ2-5; D possibly corresponds to TRBD1 (5 bases). V was shortened by 1 base and J by 7 bases, with 16 bases between the two germline ends. CDR1 and CDR2 from the germline V gene are SGHTA and FQGNSA. This CDR3 contains 15 residues. Full variable domain (outside the CDR3, taken from reference TRBV7-2 and TRBJ2-5): GAGVSQSPSNKVTEKGKDVELRCDPISGHTALYWYRQSLGQGLEFLIYFQGNSAPDKSGLPSDRFSAERTGGSVSTLTIQRTQQEDSAVYLCASSLDVGLTGTQYFGPGTRLLVL.

J is TRBJ2-5 and V is TRBV12-3 or TRBV12-4; D gene uncertain. This CDR3 is 17 amino acids long. The V and J ends lost 6 bases and 11 bases respectively, with 31 bases between them. The CDR3 coding sequence is TGTGCCAGCAGCGTAGCTAGTGGCTCCAGCTCCTACAATGAGCAGTACTTC. Translated: CASSVASGSSSYNEQYF.

V gene TRBV3-1 combines with J gene TRBJ2-7, with TRBD1 as a possible D gene (6 bases). The V gene's germline CDR1 is LGHDT and CDR2 YNNKEL (reference sequence). This CDR3 spans 13 amino acids. The V end lost 6 bases, the J end lost 2 bases, and 11 bases lay between the germline ends. The CDR3 bases are TGTGCCAGCAGGAGACAGGAAACCTACGAGCAGTACTTC. Protein: CASRRQETYEQYF.

The gene calls are TRBV27 and TRBJ2-7, with D possibly TRBD2 on 7 matching bases. The CDR3 has 14 residues. The germline CDR1 and CDR2 sequences are MNHEY and SMNVEV (reference sequence). V lost 3 bases to trimming and J lost 9 bases, with 18 bases between them. This CDR3 is CASSFEGGGNGQYF. The CDR3 region has the DNA TGTGCCAGCAGTTTTGAGGGGGGAGGGAATGGGCAGTACTTC.

This clonotype came up a few times. The rearrangement links TRBV10-3 to TRBJ1-6; D remains ambiguous. Germline CDR1 ENHRY, CDR2 SYGVKD. V dropped 4 bases and J dropped 11 bases, with 15 bases sitting between them. The CDR3 runs 14 residues. CDR3 DNA sequence: TGTGCCATCAGTGGGGCGGACGTCTTCACACCCCTCCACTTT. Its translation: CAISGADVFTPLHF.